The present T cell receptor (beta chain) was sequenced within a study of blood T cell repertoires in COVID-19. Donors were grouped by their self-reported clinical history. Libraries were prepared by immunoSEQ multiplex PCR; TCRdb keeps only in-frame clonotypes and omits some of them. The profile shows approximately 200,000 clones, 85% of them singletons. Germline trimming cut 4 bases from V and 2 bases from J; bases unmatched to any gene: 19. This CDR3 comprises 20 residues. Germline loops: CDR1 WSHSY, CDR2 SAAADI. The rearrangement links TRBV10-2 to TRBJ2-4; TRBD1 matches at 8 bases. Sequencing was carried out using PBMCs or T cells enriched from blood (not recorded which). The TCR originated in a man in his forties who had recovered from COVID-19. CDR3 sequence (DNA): TGCGCCAGCAGTGGGGAAAAGGACAGGGATGGGTGGGGATCCAAAAACATTCAGTACTTC. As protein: CASSGEKDRDGWGSKNIQYF.